A selection of T cell receptor beta chains follows, all from one sample in a study of blood T cell repertoires in COVID-19. TCRdb's table, derived via immunoSEQ multiplex PCR, lists solely in-frame clones and lacks some. The data hold fewer than 85,000 clones, with more than 65% observed a single time. The sample was peripheral blood. These receptor sequences come from a woman aged 80 or over with active or convalescent COVID-19. CDR3s include the opening cysteine and the closing phenylalanine or tryptophan. A D gene is named only where the DNA matches it firmly. Clone size is stated in some rows and not others, as once, few, many or a class when expanded.

v_gene	abundance	j_gene	d_gene	CDR3aa
TRBV28	NA	TRBJ2-4	TRBD1	CASSPTGLVAKNIQYF
TRBV6-2/TRBV6-3	NA	TRBJ1-5	NA	CASSYSSLNQPQHF
TRBV7-2	few	TRBJ1-5	NA	CASSTGISNQPQHF
TRBV5-6	NA	TRBJ1-5	TRBD1	CASSSTLRGRNQPQHF
TRBV12-3/TRBV12-4	NA	TRBJ1-5	NA	CASSLEIDQPQHF
TRBV5-8	NA	TRBJ2-7	NA	CASSFSRSYEQYF
TRBV6-2/TRBV6-3	few	TRBJ1-3	NA	CASSPGPQGAGNTIYF
TRBV2	NA	TRBJ1-2	NA	CARAPSTAYGYTF
TRBV11-2	once	TRBJ2-3	NA	CASSLRSNTDTQYF
TRBV12-3/TRBV12-4	NA	TRBJ2-1	TRBD1	CASSLGQGNEQFF
TRBV2	NA	TRBJ1-4	TRBD1	CASSFTGAGEKLFF
TRBV30	NA	TRBJ1-1	TRBD1	CAGSGTGDVSTEAFF
TRBV27	many	TRBJ1-6	NA	CASSLGQSLNPLHF
TRBV28	NA	TRBJ1-2	TRBD1	CASSRTGAFYGYTF
TRBV6-6	NA	TRBJ1-5	TRBD1	CASSYSTPGGGQPQHF
TRBV27	NA	TRBJ1-2	TRBD1	CASRDRGSGYGYTF
TRBV10-1	NA	TRBJ2-7	TRBD1	CASSESTGTGVNEQYF
TRBV4-3	NA	TRBJ2-6	NA	CASSQDIVSGANVLTF
TRBV3-1/TRBV3-2	NA	TRBJ1-5	TRBD1	CASSFPGQRLRNGNQPQHF
TRBV7-7	few	TRBJ2-5	TRBD1	CASSPGTGGLGETQYF
TRBV28	many	TRBJ1-2	NA	CASSFINYGYTF
TRBV18	NA	TRBJ1-6	NA	CASSPLPGSIGSPLHF
TRBV6-6	NA	TRBJ1-2	NA	CASQDRFYGYTF
TRBV30	NA	TRBJ1-1	TRBD1	CAYRTGGNTEAFF
TRBV7-2	NA	TRBJ2-2	TRBD2	CASSHGTSGLYGELFF
TRBV4-1	NA	TRBJ2-7	NA	CASSQEIGASSYEQYF
TRBV6-5	NA	TRBJ2-7	NA	CASSWGVPYEQYF
TRBV5-1	NA	TRBJ2-2	TRBD1	CASSPRTGGNTGELFF
TRBV3-1/TRBV3-2	NA	TRBJ2-1	NA	CASSQDSGKQFF
TRBV11-2	NA	TRBJ1-1	NA	CASSLIREAEAFF
TRBV7-6	NA	TRBJ2-7	TRBD1	CASSPTGYGYEQYF
TRBV6-6	NA	TRBJ2-5	TRBD2	CASTTRGGRSQETQYF
TRBV5-4	NA	TRBJ2-5	NA	CASSSSRTNLQETQYF
TRBV7-2	NA	TRBJ1-5	TRBD1	CASTFTGAHQPQHF
TRBV3-1/TRBV3-2	once	TRBJ2-1	NA	CASSQAYQALFF
TRBV2	NA	TRBJ2-7	NA	CASTLVRDYEQYF
TRBV5-1	once	TRBJ2-7	NA	CASSLQVNVYEQYF
TRBV5-4	NA	TRBJ1-2	NA	CASSFTDDYGYTF
TRBV2	NA	TRBJ1-6	NA	CASSEAIRDSPLHF
TRBV9	NA	TRBJ2-2	TRBD2	CASSVGLAGGQNTGELFF
TRBV5-1	NA	TRBJ2-3	NA	CASSLAGRDTQYF
TRBV9	few	TRBJ1-5	TRBD1	CASSGTGDNQPQHF
TRBV19	NA	TRBJ2-1	NA	CASSIEDSRYNEQFF
TRBV25-1	NA	TRBJ2-3	TRBD2	CASSEFTGGVDTQYF